The 5 T cell receptor beta chains below were found in one sample sequenced in a study of response to subunit inactivated influenza vaccine. TCRdb itself ran the RT-PCR reads through MiXCR, one entry per CDR3 protein. Seen here are about 570,000 distinct CDR3 sequences, approximately 10% observed once, and the top ten hold 10% to 13%. The material was PBMCs from blood, obtained on the day of vaccination. The receptors here all came from a man between 50 and 59 years old who received an inactivated influenza vaccine.

This clonotype is medium-sized. The J gene is TRBJ2-5, the V gene TRBV7-9; tentative D call: TRBD2 (7 bases). Germline V gene data show CDR1 as SEHNR and CDR2 as FQNEAQ (reference sequence). V lost 4 bases and J lost 5, with 14 bases in between. CDR3 length: 14 residues. CDR3 in DNA: TGTGCCAGCAGCTCAACGGGGGGCTATGAGACCCAGTACTTC. It yields the protein CASSSTGGYETQYF.

This clonotype was recorded many times. CDR3 nucleotides: TGTGCCAGCAGGATCCCAATATGGGGTAACACAGATACGCAGTATTTT. Its translation: CASRIPIWGNTDTQYF. The gene calls are TRBV11-2 and TRBJ2-3; D unresolved. The CDR3 length is 16 residues. Trimming pared 6 bases from V and 2 bases from J, leaving 18 bases between. Germline V gene data show CDR1 as SGHAT and CDR2 as FQNNGV.

This clonotype was recorded many times. This chain links TRBV19 with TRBJ1-4; D is unclear. Germline V gene lookup returns CDR1 LNHDA and CDR2 SQIVND (reference sequence). Trimming stripped 2 bases from V and 7 bases from J, with 17 bases between. The CDR3 totals 16 residues. The CDR3 bases are TGTGCCAGTAGTATATCTGGAACAGCATCTAGTGAAAAACTGTTTTTT. It codes for CASSISGTASSEKLFF.

There are a few counts of this clonotype. The chain is built from TRBV12-3 or TRBV12-4 and TRBJ2-1; the match to TRBD2 covers 11 bases. This CDR3 is 14 amino acids long. V lost 3 bases and J lost 9; bases outside the gene matches: 4. The CDR3 protein is CASSLASGGSEQFF. In nucleotides, the CDR3 is TGTGCCAGCAGTTTGGCTAGCGGGGGGAGTGAGCAGTTCTTC.

This clonotype was picked up a small number of times. The chain links TRBV11-3 to TRBJ1-1, with 8 nucleotides matching TRBD1. The V gene end was trimmed by 6 bases and the J gene end by 0 bases; junction bases not matched to a gene: 6. The CDR3 contains 15 residues. The V gene's germline CDR1 is SGHNT and CDR2 YENEEA. The CDR3 spells CASSKTGGVNTEAFF. CDR3 bases: TGTGCCAGCAGTAAAACAGGGGGGGTGAACACTGAAGCTTTCTTT.